These 5 T cell receptor beta chains were all obtained from the same sample, sequenced in a study of T cells in Graves' hyperthyroidism and ophthalmopathy. There were TCR beta CDR3 regions amplified from RNA transcripts. The HTBI primer set drove a first-round RT-PCR of the TCR CDR3. Via MiXCR, TCRdb re-called the multiplex PCR reads, giving one row per CDR3 protein. This table holds about 400,000 distinct CDR3 sequences, more than 12% found once. Sample: blood. Source of these receptors: a woman in her thirties with Graves' hyperthyroidism.

This chain joins TRBV24-1 and TRBJ2-1; D is possibly TRBD1 (5 bases). The J call is doubtful: the DNA matches TRBJ2-7 better. Germline V lookup: CDR1 KGHDR, CDR2 SFDVKD. CDR3 length: 16 amino acids. This chain's CDR3 is CATSGSKSTVYNEQYF. In DNA, the CDR3 is TGTGCCACCAGTGGAAGTAAATCGACAGTCTACAATGAGCAGTACTTC.

The chain joins TRBV4-2 to TRBJ1-2; 7 bases are shared with TRBD1. V dropped 0 bases and J dropped 5; count of bases not matched to a gene: 9. Germline V gene lookup returns CDR1 LGHNA and CDR2 YNFKEQ. This CDR3 is 16 amino acids long. CDR3 DNA sequence: TGTGCCAGCAGCCAAGAATGGGACAGTTACCTATATGGCTACACCTTC. Translated: CASSQEWDSYLYGYTF.

In the case of this clonotype: Its ends do not fully match the called genes, so a read error is possible. V is TRBV5-1 and J is TRBJ2-3; D not resolved. Germline CDR1 and CDR2: SGHRS and YFSETQ. The CDR3 has 14 amino acids. The CDR3 region has the DNA TGCGCCAGCAGCTTGTTCGGGCGCACAGATACGCAATATTTT. It is translated as CASSLFGRTDTQYF.

Many counts were recorded for this clonotype. This sequence joins TRBV27 and TRBJ2-5; weak D call: TRBD2 (5 bases). This CDR3 has 15 amino acids. The V and J ends lost 3 bases and 4 bases respectively, with 15 bases between them. Germline CDR1 and CDR2: MNHEY and SMNVEV (reference sequence). For the CDR3, the DNA is TGTGCCAGCAGTTTGATAGGACTCGGGGTAGAGACCCAGTACTTC. It encodes CASSLIGLGVETQYF.

This chain joins TRBV10-3 and TRBJ2-1, with D hard to call. Germline lookup yields CDR1 ENHRY and CDR2 SYGVKD. V lost 2 bases and J lost 8, with 13 bases in between. This CDR3 has 14 residues. The CDR3 loop reads CAISEISGLDEQFF. DNA for the CDR3: TGTGCCATCAGTGAGATTTCGGGTCTCGATGAGCAGTTCTTC.